This TCR beta chain emerged from a study of response to subunit inactivated influenza vaccine. Overall study results and limits: Authors proposed each seasonal influenza vaccination draws in few new T cells.

MiXCR was run by TCRdb on the RT-PCR reads, yielding one entry per CDR3 protein. Among fewer than 700,000 distinct CDR3 sequences listed, roughly 13% were seen once. Notes on this clonotype: No antigen is known for it.

This TCR derives from a man aged 50 to 59 who received an inactivated influenza vaccine. The sequences come from PBMCs from blood, collected roughly 48 days after vaccination.

This CDR3 is CASSLTESGNTIYF. The CDR3 DNA follows: TGTGCCAGCAGCCTGACAGAGTCTGGAAACACCATATATTTT. This rearrangement joins TRBV4-2 to TRBJ1-3; D is perhaps TRBD1 (5 bases). CDR3 length equals 14 residues. V lost 4 bases to trimming and J lost 1 base, with 8 bases between them. CDR1 LGHNA and CDR2 YNFKEQ come from the germline V gene.